The following is a TCR beta chain sequence with its context. The antigen is undetermined. The data derive from a study of T-cell memory formation after mild COVID-19. Study information: There were largely donor-specific TCR clusters. The study's findings and limits: Researchers report contracting CD4+ clones mostly in CM and EM, with CD8+ clones in EMRA.

TCRdb itself ran the 5' RACE reads through MiXCR, one entry per CDR3 protein. The data contain roughly 110,000 distinct CDR3 sequences, under 15% of them seen just once; the ten biggest clones take up around 30%. The sequenced sample consisted of PBMCs or a T cell subset sorted from them (not recorded which). This TCR came from an adult woman who had mild COVID-19 (a few samples of this study predate the infection). Cell type and time point are not known.

For the CDR3, the DNA is TGTGCCAGTAGCCCACAGGGAGGCACTGAAGCTTTCTTT. Amino acid sequence: CASSPQGGTEAFF. The J gene is TRBJ1-1, the V gene TRBV19; the D gene is possibly TRBD1 (6 bases). This CDR3 contains 13 residues. Trimming stripped 6 bases from V and 4 bases from J, with 12 bases between. Looked up from germline, CDR1 is LNHDA and CDR2 is SQIVND (reference sequence).